A single sample is the source of the 7 T cell receptor beta chains below, sequenced in a study of OX40 agonist ivuxolimab in advanced cancers. TCRdb's copy holds only in-frame clones and misses some; the assay was immunoSEQ multiplex PCR. The repertoire has tens of thousands of clones, around 94% of them found once; the top ten carry 9.6%. Here the sequenced sample was CD4+ or CD8+ T cells sorted from blood, taken in a trial of the OX40 agonist ivuxolimab. Every receptor here comes from an adult with an advanced solid tumor such as melanoma, head and neck, liver or kidney cancer.

The chain joins TRBV30 to TRBJ1-5, with TRBD1 matching over 9 bases. V lost 2 bases, J lost 3 bases, and 5 bases stayed unmatched. Germline CDR1 and CDR2: GTSNPN and SVGIG (reference sequence). The CDR3 extends over 15 amino acids. DNA of the CDR3: TGTGCCTGGAGTAAGACAGGGGGATTCAATCAGCCCCAGCATTTT. Amino acids: CAWSKTGGFNQPQHF.

This sequence joins TRBV18 and TRBJ2-1, with 12 bases matching TRBD2. Germline CDR1 and CDR2: KGHSH and LQKENI. The CDR3 is made up of 15 amino acids. The trim removed 6 bases at V and 6 bases at J, leaving 6 bases unmatched. CDR3 in amino acids: CASSPGTSGFNEQFF. DNA of the CDR3: TGTGCCAGCTCCCCCGGGACTAGCGGGTTCAATGAGCAGTTCTTC.

V and J are TRBV2 and TRBJ1-3; 10 bases line up with TRBD1. The V and J ends lost 5 bases and 4 bases, in that order; junction bases with no gene match: 2. The CDR3 is made up of 14 amino acids. Germline V CDR1 and CDR2: SNHLY, FYNNEI. CDR3 nucleotides: TGTGCCAGCAGTCCGACAGGGGGCGGAAACACCATATATTTT. It translates to CASSPTGGGNTIYF.

The chain recombines TRBV6-4 with TRBJ2-6, with no clear D. Trimming stripped 0 bases from V and 0 bases from J, with 3 bases between. The germline CDR1 and CDR2 sequences are MRHNA and SNTAGT. The CDR3 runs 15 residues. The CDR3 DNA reads as TGTGCCAGCAGTGACTCGCGCTCTGGGGCCAACGTCCTGACTTTC. Its translation is CASSDSRSGANVLTF.

J is TRBJ2-7 and V is TRBV7-6, with 9 bases matching TRBD2. The germline V gene encodes CDR1 SGHVS and CDR2 FNYEAQ. J was trimmed by 6 bases and V by 5 bases; bases with no gene match: 8. The CDR3 spans 14 residues. CDR3 nucleotide sequence: TGTGCCAGCAGCGCTGGCGGGGGGGCGGGCGAGCAGTACTTC. It is translated as CASSAGGGAGEQYF.

This chain uses TRBV27 with TRBJ1-3; no clear D gene. CDR1 is MNHEY, CDR2 SMNVEV, per germline (reference sequence). CDR3 length: 16 amino acids. Trimming stripped 2 bases from V and 2 bases from J, with 13 bases between. The CDR3 reads CASSLHGSPTGNTIYF. As DNA, the CDR3 is TGTGCCAGCAGTTTACATGGCAGCCCTACTGGAAACACCATATATTTT.

V gene TRBV29-1 combines with J gene TRBJ1-1; TRBD1 is a possible D gene (5 bases). CDR1 and CDR2 from the germline V gene are SQVTM and ANQGSEA. The CDR3 consists of 14 residues. V lost 1 base to trimming and J lost 1 base, with 10 bases between them. The CDR3 reads CSVEGQGSNTEAFF. Written as DNA, the CDR3 is TGCAGCGTTGAAGGTCAGGGCTCGAACACTGAAGCTTTCTTT.